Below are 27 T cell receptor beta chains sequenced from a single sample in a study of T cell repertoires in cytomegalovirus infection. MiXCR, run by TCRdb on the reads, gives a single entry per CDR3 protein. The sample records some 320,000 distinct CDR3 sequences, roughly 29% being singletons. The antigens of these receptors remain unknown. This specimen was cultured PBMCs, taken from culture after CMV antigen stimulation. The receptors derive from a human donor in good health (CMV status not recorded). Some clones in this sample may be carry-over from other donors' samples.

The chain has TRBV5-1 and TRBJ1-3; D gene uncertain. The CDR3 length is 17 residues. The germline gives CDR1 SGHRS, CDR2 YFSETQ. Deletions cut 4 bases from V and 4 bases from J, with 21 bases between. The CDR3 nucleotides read TGCGCCAGCAGCCTCCCCCTGGGAGAAGAATCCGGAAACACCATATATTTT. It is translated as CASSLPLGEESGNTIYF. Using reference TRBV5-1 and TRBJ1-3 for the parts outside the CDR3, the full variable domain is KAGVTQTPRYLIKTRGQQVTLSCSPISGHRSVSWYQQTPGQGLQFLFEYFSETQRNKGNFPGRFSGRQFSNSRSEMNVSTLELGDSALYLCASSLPLGEESGNTIYFGEGSWLTVV.

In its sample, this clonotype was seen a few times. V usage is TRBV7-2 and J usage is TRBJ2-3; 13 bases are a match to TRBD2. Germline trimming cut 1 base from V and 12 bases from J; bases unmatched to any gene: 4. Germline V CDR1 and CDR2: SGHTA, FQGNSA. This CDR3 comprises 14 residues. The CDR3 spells CASSLGGLAGVQYF. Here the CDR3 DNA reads TGTGCCAGCAGCTTAGGCGGACTAGCGGGGGTACAGTATTTT.

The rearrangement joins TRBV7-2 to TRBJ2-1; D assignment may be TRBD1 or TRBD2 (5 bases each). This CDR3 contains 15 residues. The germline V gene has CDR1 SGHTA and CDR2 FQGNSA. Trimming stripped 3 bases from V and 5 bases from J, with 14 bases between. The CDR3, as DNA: TGTGCCAGCAGCTTTTATTCCGGGACGCACAATGAGCAGTTCTTC. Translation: CASSFYSGTHNEQFF.

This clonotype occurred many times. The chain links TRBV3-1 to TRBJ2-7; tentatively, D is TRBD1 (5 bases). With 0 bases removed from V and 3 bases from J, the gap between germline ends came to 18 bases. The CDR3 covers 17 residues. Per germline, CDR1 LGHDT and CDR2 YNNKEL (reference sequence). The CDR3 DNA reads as TGTGCCAGCAGCCAAGATCGGTCGTGGCAGGGTCGCTACGAGCAGTACTTC. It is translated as CASSQDRSWQGRYEQYF.

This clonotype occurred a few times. The CDR3 nucleotides are TGCAGCGTTGAAGTCAGGGACGTTTACAATGAGCAGTTCTTC. It codes for CSVEVRDVYNEQFF. This chain uses TRBV29-1 with TRBJ2-1; possibly TRBD1 or TRBD2 for D (5 bases each). V was cut by 1 base and J by 4 bases, with 11 bases left in between. Germline assignment: CDR1 SQVTM and CDR2 ANQGSEA. The CDR3 loop spans 14 amino acids.

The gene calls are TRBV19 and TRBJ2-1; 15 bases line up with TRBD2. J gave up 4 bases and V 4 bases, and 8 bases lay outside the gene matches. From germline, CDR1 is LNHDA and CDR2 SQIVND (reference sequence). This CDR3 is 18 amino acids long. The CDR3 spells CASSTDSGTSGGYNEQFF. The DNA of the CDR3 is TGTGCCAGTAGTACTGATTCTGGGACTAGCGGGGGGTACAATGAGCAGTTCTTC.

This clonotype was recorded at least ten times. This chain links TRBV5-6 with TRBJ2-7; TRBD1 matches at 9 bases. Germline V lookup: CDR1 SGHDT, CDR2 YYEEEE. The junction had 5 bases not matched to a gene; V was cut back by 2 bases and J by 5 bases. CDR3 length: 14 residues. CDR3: CASSFTGGGNEQYF. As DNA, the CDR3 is TGTGCCAGCAGCTTCACAGGGGGCGGCAACGAGCAGTACTTC.

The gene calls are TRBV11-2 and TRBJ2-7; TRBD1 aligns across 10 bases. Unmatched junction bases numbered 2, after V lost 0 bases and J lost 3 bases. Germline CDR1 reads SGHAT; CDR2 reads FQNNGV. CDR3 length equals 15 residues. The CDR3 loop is CASSLEWTGGYEQYF. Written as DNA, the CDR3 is TGTGCCAGCAGCTTAGAGTGGACAGGGGGCTACGAGCAGTACTTC.

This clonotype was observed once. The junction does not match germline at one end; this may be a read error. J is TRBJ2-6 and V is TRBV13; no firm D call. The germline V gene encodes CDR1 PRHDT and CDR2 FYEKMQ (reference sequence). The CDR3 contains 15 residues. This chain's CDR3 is CASSLGAAGTNVLTF. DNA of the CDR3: TGTGCCAGCAGCTTAGGAGCAGCTGGGACCAACGTCCTGACTTTC.

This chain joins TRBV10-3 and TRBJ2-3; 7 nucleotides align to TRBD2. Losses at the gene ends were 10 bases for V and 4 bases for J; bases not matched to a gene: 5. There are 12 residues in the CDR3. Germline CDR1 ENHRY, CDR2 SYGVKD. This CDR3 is CASGRGADTQYF. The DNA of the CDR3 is TGTGCCAGCGGGAGAGGGGCAGATACGCAGTATTTT.

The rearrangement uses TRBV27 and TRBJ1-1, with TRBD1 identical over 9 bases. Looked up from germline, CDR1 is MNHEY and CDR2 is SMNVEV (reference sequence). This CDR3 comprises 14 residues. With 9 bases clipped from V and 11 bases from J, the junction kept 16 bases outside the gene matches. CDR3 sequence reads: CASRDRDMALVAFF. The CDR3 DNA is TGTGCCAGTCGGGACAGGGATATGGCTCTGGTGGCTTTCTTT.

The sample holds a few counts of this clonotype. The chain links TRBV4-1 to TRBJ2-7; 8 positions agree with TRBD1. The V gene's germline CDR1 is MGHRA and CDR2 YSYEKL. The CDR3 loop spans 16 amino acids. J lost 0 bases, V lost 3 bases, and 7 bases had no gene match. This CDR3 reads CASSHPDRESSYEQYF. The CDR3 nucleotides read TGCGCCAGCAGCCACCCGGACAGGGAGAGCTCCTACGAGCAGTACTTC.

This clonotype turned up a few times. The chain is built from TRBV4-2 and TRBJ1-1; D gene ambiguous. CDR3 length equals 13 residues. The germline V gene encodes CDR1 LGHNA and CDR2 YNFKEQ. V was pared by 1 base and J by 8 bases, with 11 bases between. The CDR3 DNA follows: TGTGCCAGCAGCCAAGTCGACGGCCCAGAAGCTTTCTTT. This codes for CASSQVDGPEAFF.

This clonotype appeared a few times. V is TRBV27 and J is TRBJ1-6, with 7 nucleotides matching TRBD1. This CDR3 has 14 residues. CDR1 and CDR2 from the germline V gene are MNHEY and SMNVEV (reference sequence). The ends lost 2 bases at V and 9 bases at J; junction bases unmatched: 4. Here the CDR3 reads CASSLDRVRSPLHF. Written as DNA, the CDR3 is TGTGCCAGCAGTTTAGACAGGGTCCGTTCACCCCTCCACTTT.

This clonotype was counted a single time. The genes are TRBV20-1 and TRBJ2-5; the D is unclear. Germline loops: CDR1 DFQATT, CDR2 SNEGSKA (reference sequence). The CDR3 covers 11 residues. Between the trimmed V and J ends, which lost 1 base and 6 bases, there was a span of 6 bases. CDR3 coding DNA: TGCAGTGCTAGAGTGCGGCAGACCCAGTACTTC. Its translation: CSARVRQTQYF.

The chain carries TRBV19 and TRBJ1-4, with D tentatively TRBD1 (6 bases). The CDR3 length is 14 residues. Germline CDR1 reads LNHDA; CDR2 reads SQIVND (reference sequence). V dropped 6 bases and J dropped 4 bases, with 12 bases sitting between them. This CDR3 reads CASSRTALNEKLFF. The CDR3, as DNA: TGTGCCAGTAGCAGGACAGCGCTTAATGAAAAACTGTTTTTT.

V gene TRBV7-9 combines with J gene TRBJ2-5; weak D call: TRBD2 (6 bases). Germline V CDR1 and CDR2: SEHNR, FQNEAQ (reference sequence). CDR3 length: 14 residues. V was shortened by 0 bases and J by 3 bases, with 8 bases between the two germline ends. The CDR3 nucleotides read TGTGCCAGCAGCTTAGCTAGCGGTAAAGAGACCCAGTACTTC. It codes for CASSLASGKETQYF.

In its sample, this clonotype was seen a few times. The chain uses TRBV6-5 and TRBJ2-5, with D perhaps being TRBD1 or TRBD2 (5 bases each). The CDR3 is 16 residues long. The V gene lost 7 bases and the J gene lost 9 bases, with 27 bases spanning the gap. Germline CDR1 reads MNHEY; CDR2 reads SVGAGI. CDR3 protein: CASTTLRGRALGAQYF. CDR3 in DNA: TGTGCCAGCACCACCCTTAGGGGCAGGGCCTTGGGGGCCCAGTACTTC.

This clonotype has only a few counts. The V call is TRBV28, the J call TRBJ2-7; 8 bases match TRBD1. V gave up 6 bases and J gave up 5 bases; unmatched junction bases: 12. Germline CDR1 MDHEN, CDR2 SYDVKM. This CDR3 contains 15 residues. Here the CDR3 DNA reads TGTGCCAGCAGCCTTGGACAGGGAAGGCAAAACGAGCAGTACTTC. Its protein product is CASSLGQGRQNEQYF.

CDR3 loop: CASSFGLAGGIQETQYF. The CDR3 DNA sequence: TGTGCCAGCAGTTTCGGACTAGCGGGGGGGATCCAAGAGACCCAGTACTTC. The chain joins TRBV28 to TRBJ2-5; 15 nucleotides agree with TRBD2. This CDR3 region has 17 residues. The V gene's germline CDR1 is MDHEN and CDR2 SYDVKM. Germline trimming cut 3 bases from V and 1 base from J; bases unmatched to any gene: 3. Drawing the rest from reference TRBV28 and TRBJ2-5, the complete variable domain is DVKVTQSSRYLVKRTGEKVFLECVQDMDHENMFWYRQDPGLGLRLIYFSYDVKMKEKGDIPEGYSVSREKKERFSLILESASTNQTSMYLCASSFGLAGGIQETQYFGPGTRLLVL.

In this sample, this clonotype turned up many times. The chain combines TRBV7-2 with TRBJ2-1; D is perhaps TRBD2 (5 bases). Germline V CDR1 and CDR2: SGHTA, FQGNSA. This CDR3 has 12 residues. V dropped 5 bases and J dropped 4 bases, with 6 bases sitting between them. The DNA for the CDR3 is TGTGCCAGCAGCCCGGGATACAATGAGCAGTTCTTC. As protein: CASSPGYNEQFF.

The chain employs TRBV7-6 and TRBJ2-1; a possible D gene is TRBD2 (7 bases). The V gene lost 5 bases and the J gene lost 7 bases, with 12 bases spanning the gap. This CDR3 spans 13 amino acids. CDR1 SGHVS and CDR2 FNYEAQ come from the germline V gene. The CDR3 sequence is CASSVRGANEQFF. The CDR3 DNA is TGTGCCAGCAGCGTACGGGGGGCGAATGAGCAGTTCTTC.

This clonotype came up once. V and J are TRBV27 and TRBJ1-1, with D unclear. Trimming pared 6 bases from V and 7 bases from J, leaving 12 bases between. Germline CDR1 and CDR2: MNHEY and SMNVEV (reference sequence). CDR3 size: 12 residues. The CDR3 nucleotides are TGTGCCAGCAGCCAGGCGGACGGTGAAGCTTTCTTT. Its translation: CASSQADGEAFF.

This chain's CDR3 is CASSIGAGRPTEAFF. CDR3 bases: TGTGCCAGTAGTATAGGCGCAGGGAGACCCACTGAAGCTTTCTTT. The rearrangement uses TRBV19 and TRBJ1-1, with D perhaps TRBD1 (5 bases). Germline CDR1 and CDR2: LNHDA and SQIVND (reference sequence). The CDR3 consists of 15 residues. Trimming stripped 1 base from V and 4 bases from J, with 13 bases between. The variable domain in full, with the rest retrieved from reference TRBV19 and TRBJ1-1, is DGGITQSPKYLFRKEGQNVTLSCEQNLNHDAMYWYRQDPGQGLRLIYYSQIVNDFQKGDIAEGYSVSREKKESFPLTVTSAQKNPTAFYLCASSIGAGRPTEAFFGQGTRLTVV.

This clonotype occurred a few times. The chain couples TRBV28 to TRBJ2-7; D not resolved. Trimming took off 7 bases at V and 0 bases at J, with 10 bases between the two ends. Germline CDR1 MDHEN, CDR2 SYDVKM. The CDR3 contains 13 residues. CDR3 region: CASTPGSSYEQYF. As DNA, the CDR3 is TGTGCCAGCACCCCTGGCTCCTCCTACGAGCAGTACTTC.

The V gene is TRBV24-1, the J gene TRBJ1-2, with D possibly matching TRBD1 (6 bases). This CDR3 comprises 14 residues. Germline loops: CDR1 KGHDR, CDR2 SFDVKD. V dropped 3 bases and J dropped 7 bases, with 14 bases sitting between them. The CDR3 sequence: CATSDPDSNGGYTF. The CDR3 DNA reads TGTGCCACCAGTGATCCGGACAGTAACGGTGGCTACACCTTC.

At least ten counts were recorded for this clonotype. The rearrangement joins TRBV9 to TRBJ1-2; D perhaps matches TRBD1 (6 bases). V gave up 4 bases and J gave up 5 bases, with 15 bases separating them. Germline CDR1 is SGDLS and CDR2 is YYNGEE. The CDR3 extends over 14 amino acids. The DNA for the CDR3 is TGTGCCAGCAGCATAAACCAGGGGCCGTATGGCTACACCTTC. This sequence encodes CASSINQGPYGYTF.